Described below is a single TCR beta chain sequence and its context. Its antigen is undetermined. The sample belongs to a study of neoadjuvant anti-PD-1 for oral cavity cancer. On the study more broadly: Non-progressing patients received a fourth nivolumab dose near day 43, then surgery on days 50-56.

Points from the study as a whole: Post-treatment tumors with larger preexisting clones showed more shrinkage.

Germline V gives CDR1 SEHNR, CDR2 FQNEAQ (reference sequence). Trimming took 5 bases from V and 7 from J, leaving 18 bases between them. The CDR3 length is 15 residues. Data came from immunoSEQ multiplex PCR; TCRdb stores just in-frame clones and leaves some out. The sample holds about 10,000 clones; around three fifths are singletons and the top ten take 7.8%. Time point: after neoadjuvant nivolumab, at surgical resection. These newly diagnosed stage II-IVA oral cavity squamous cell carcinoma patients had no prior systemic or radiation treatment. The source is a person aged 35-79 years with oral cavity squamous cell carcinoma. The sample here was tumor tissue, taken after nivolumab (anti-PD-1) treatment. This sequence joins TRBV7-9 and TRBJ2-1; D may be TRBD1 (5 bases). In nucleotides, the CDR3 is TGTGCCAGCAGCGCTACAGGCTCCCGGCGGAATGAGCAGTTCTTC. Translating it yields CASSATGSRRNEQFF.